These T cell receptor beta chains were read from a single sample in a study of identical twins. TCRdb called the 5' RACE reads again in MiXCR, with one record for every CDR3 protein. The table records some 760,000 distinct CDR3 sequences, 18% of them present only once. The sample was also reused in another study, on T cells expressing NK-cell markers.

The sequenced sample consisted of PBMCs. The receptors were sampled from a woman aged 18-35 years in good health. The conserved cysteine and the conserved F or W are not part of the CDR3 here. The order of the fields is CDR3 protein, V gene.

CDR3: ASSSNRGSGELF; V: TRBV7-9
CDR3: ASSLVDWNNEQF; V: TRBV3-1
CDR3: ASSFAPSTDTQY; V: TRBV7-2
CDR3: ASSQETSGSYEQY; V: TRBV4-2
CDR3: SARDTGHWNTEAF; V: TRBV20-1
CDR3: ASSPRQGRIDT; V: TRBV12-3/TRBV12-4
CDR3: ASSPYKGGNNEQF; V: TRBV7-9
CDR3: ASSLAASGKHNEQF; V: TRBV7-2
CDR3: ASSQGQSSGNTIY; V: TRBV7-2
CDR3: ASSILAGGDEQY; V: TRBV5-1
CDR3: ASSLGRDREAF; V: TRBV5-6
CDR3: ASSPRTGGADTQY; V: TRBV7-2
CDR3: SAGSLGSGGVDTQY; V: TRBV20-1
CDR3: ASILAGGTDTQY; V: TRBV6-2/TRBV6-3
CDR3: ASSARVAGQTDEQY; V: TRBV9
CDR3: ASSQEAGFYGYT; V: TRBV14
CDR3: ASAGTTRNEQF; V: TRBV10-2
CDR3: AWSDNDGELF; V: TRBV30
CDR3: SVVSGSAKNIQY; V: TRBV29-1
CDR3: ASNVARVGGEQF; V: TRBV12-3/TRBV12-4
CDR3: SVSVVNEKLF; V: TRBV29-1
CDR3: ASSVRGNTEAF; V: TRBV9
CDR3: ASSQDWSNNEQF; V: TRBV14
CDR3: SARPTGTPNTGELF; V: TRBV20-1
CDR3: ASSPRSSYIDTEAF; V: TRBV9
CDR3: ASSQGVQPQH; V: TRBV14
CDR3: ASSFPGQGSYEQY; V: TRBV6-2/TRBV6-3
CDR3: ASRPQSDLEQY; V: TRBV7-2
CDR3: AISESTTNEQY; V: TRBV10-3
CDR3: ASSLGREKQY; V: TRBV7-2
CDR3: ASRLLGLGEQY; V: TRBV12-3/TRBV12-4